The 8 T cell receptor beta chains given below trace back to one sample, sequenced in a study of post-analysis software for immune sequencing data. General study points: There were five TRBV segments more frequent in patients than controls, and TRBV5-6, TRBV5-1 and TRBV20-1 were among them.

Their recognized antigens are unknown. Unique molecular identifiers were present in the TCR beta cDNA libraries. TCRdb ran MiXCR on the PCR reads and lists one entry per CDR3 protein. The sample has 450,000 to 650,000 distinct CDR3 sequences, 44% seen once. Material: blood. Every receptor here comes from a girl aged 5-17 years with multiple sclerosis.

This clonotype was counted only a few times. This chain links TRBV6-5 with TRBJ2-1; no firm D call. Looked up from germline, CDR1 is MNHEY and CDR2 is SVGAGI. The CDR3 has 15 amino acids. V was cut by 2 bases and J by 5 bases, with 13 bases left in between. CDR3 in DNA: TGTGCCAGCAGTTACAGGGCCCTCAAAGACAATGAGCAGTTCTTC. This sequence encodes CASSYRALKDNEQFF.

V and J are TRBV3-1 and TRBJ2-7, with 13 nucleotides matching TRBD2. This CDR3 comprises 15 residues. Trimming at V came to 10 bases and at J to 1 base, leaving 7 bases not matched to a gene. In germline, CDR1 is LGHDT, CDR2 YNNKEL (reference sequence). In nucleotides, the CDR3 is TGTGCCACCGGGCGACTAGCGGGAGGATCCTACGAGCAGTACTTC. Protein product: CATGRLAGGSYEQYF.

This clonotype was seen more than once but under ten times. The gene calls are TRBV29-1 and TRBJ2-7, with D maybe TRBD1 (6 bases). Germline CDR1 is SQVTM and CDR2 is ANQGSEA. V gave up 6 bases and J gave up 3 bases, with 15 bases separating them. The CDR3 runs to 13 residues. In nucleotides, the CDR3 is TGCAGCGTGAGAAGGGACACCAACTACGAGCAGTACTTC. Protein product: CSVRRDTNYEQYF.

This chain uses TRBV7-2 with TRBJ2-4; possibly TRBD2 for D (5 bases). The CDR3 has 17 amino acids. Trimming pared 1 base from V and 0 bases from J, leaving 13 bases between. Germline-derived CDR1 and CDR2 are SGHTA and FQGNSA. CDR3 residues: CASSLGRLAQAKNIQYF. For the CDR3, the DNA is TGTGCCAGCAGCTTAGGGAGGCTAGCACAAGCCAAAAACATTCAGTACTTC.

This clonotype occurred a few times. The CDR3 here is CASGLGTSGVSETQYF. CDR3 nucleotide sequence: TGTGCCAGCGGGCTCGGGACTAGCGGGGTTTCGGAGACCCAGTACTTC. The chain couples TRBV12-3 or TRBV12-4 to TRBJ2-7; 13 bases line up with TRBD2. The better agreement between TRBJ2-5 and the DNA end casts doubt on the J call. The CDR3 loop spans 16 amino acids.

The CDR3 reads CASSFSGGEKTQYF. The CDR3 nucleotides read TGCGCCAGCAGCTTCTCAGGGGGCGAAAAGACCCAGTACTTC. The V call is TRBV5-1, the J call TRBJ2-5, with 8 bases aligning to TRBD1. CDR1 SGHRS and CDR2 YFSETQ come from the germline V gene. Germline trimming cut 2 bases from V and 6 bases from J; bases unmatched to any gene: 6. The CDR3 runs 14 residues.

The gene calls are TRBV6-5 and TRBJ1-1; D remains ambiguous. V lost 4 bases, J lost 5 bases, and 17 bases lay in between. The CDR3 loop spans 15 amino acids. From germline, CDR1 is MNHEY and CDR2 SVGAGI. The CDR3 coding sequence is TGTGCCAGCAGTTTCCGTTCTGGGGTAGGGACTGAAGCTTTCTTT. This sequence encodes CASSFRSGVGTEAFF.

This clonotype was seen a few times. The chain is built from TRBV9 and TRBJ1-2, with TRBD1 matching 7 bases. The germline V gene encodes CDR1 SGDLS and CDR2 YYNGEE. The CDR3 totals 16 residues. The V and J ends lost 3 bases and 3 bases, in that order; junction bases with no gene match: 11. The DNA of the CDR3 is TGTGCCAGCAGCGCTCCCAACAGGGGCGGGGACTATGGCTACACCTTC. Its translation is CASSAPNRGGDYGYTF.